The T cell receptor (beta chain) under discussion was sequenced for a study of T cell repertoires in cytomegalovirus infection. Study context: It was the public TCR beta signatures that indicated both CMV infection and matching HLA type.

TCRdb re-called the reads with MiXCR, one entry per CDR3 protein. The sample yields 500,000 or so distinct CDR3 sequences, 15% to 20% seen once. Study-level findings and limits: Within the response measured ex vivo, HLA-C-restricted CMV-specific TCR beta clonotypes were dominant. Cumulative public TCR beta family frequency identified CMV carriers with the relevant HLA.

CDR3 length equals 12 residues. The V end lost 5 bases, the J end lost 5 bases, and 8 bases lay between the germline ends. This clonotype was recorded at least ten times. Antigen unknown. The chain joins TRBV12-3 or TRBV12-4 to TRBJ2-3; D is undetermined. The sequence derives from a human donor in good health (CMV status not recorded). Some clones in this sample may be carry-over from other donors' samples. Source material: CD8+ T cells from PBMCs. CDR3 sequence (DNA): TGTGCCAGCAGTCCCTCTGGAGATACGCAGTATTTT. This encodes CASSPSGDTQYF.